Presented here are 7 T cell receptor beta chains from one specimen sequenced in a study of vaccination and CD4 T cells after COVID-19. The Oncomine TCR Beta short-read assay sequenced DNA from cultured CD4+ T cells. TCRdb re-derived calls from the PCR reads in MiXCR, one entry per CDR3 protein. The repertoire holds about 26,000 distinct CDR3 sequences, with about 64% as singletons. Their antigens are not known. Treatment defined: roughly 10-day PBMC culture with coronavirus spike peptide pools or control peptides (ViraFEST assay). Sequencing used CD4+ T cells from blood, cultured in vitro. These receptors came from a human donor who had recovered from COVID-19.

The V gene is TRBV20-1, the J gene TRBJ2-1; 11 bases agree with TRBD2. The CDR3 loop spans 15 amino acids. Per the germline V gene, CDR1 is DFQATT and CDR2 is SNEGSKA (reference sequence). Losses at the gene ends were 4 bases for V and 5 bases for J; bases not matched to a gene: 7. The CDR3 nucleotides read TGCAGTGCTACCCACGTAGCGGGAGGGCACAATGAGCAGTTCTTC. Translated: CSATHVAGGHNEQFF.

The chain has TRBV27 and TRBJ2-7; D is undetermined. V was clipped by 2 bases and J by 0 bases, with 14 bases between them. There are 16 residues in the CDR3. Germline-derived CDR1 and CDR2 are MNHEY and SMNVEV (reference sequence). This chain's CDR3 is CASSLISPTSSYEQYF. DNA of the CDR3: TGTGCCAGCAGTTTAATCAGTCCAACCAGCTCCTACGAGCAGTACTTC.

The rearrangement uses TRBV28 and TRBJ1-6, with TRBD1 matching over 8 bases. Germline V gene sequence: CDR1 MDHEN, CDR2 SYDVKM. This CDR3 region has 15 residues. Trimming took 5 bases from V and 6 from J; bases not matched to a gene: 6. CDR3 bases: TGTGCCAGCAGTCCCCGGGACAGGAGTAATTCACCCCTCCACTTT. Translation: CASSPRDRSNSPLHF.

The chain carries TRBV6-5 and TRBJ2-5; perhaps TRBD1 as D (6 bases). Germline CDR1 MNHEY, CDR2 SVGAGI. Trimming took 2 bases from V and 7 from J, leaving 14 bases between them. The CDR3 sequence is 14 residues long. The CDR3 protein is CASSYVRGVGTQYF. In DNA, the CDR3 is TGTGCCAGCAGTTACGTCAGGGGAGTGGGGACCCAGTACTTC.

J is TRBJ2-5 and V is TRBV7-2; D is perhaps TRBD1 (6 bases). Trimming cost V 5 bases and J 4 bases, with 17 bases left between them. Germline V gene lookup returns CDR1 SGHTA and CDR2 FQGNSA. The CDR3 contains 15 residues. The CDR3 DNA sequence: TGTGCCAGCAGCCCCGCCGGGACACCCTCAGAGACCCAGTACTTC. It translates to CASSPAGTPSETQYF.

CDR3 coding DNA: TGTGCCAGCAGGGACAGTCAGAGGCGCCCCGGGGAGCTGTTTTTT. As protein: CASRDSQRRPGELFF. The chain has TRBV7-2 and TRBJ2-2, with D possibly being TRBD1 (6 bases). CDR1 is SGHTA, CDR2 FQGNSA, per germline. CDR3 size: 15 residues. The V and J ends lost 6 bases and 6 bases respectively, with 17 bases between them. Based on the CDR3 plus reference TRBV7-2 and TRBJ2-2, the full variable domain is GAGVSQSPSNKVTEKGKDVELRCDPISGHTALYWYRQSLGQGLEFLIYFQGNSAPDKSGLPSDRFSAERTGGSVSTLTIQRTQQEDSAVYLCASRDSQRRPGELFFGEGSRLTVL.

The CDR3 sequence is CASSLSRGRLEPQYF. The CDR3 bases are TGTGCCAGCAGTTTATCGCGGGGCCGGCTTGAGCCCCAGTACTTC. The chain joins TRBV28 to TRBJ2-5, with D possibly TRBD2 on 6 matching bases. Germline loops: CDR1 MDHEN, CDR2 SYDVKM. V was pared by 1 base and J by 9 bases, with 18 bases between. The CDR3 has 15 amino acids.